The 7 T cell receptor beta chains below all came from one sample that was sequenced in a study of blood T cell repertoires in COVID-19. The data were produced by immunoSEQ multiplex PCR, yet TCRdb's version contains in-frame clones alone and is incomplete. The sample lists nearly 110,000 clones, 75% to 95% seen once, with under 1.5% in the top ten. Sequenced sample: peripheral blood. The origin of the receptors is a woman in her twenties or thirties with acute or convalescent COVID-19.

This clone was seen once. This rearrangement joins TRBV18 to TRBJ1-1; D is uncertain. V gave up 1 base and J gave up 1 base, with 7 bases separating them. The CDR3 runs 14 residues. Per germline, CDR1 KGHSH and CDR2 LQKENI. The CDR3 DNA reads as TGTGCCAGCTCACCACGGGAGGGGAACACTGAAGCTTTCTTT. Its protein is CASSPREGNTEAFF.

The V and J genes are TRBV19 and TRBJ2-7; D perhaps matches TRBD1 (5 bases). Trimming pared 5 bases from V and 0 bases from J, leaving 8 bases between. Looked up from germline, CDR1 is LNHDA and CDR2 is SQIVND (reference sequence). This CDR3 contains 13 residues. In nucleotides, the CDR3 is TGTGCCAGTAGTGTGGGGCACTCCTACGAGCAGTACTTC. Protein: CASSVGHSYEQYF. The whole variable domain, remainder taken from reference TRBV19 and TRBJ2-7, is DGGITQSPKYLFRKEGQNVTLSCEQNLNHDAMYWYRQDPGQGLRLIYYSQIVNDFQKGDIAEGYSVSREKKESFPLTVTSAQKNPTAFYLCASSVGHSYEQYFGPGTRLTVT.

The rearrangement uses TRBV7-8 and TRBJ1-5, with D perhaps TRBD1 (6 bases). The germline gives CDR1 SGHVS, CDR2 FQNEAQ. V lost 4 bases, J lost 5 bases, and 9 bases lay in between. This CDR3 contains 13 residues. CDR3 region: CASSSRQDQPQHF. Here the CDR3 DNA reads TGTGCCAGCAGCTCCCGACAGGATCAGCCCCAGCATTTT.

The chain recombines TRBV28 with TRBJ1-5, with 7 bases identical to TRBD1. This CDR3 spans 16 amino acids. Germline loops: CDR1 MDHEN, CDR2 SYDVKM. Trimming took 5 bases from V and 6 from J; bases not matched to a gene: 13. CDR3 DNA sequence: TGTGCCAGCAGTCCGAGGACAGGATCCCCCGCTCAGCCCCAGCATTTT. Protein sequence: CASSPRTGSPAQPQHF.

The chain employs TRBV3-1 (or the pseudogene TRBV3-2) and TRBJ2-2, with 9 positions matching TRBD1. Germline-derived CDR1 and CDR2 are LGHDT and YNNKEL (reference sequence). After removal of 4 bases from V and 3 bases from J, the junction contained 3 bases not matched to a gene. The CDR3 sequence is 15 residues long. The CDR3 coding sequence is TGTGCCAGCAGCCGGGGACAGGGTGACACCGGGGAGCTGTTTTTT. Encoded protein: CASSRGQGDTGELFF.

The V call is TRBV4-3, the J call TRBJ2-7, with D perhaps TRBD1 (6 bases). The CDR3 has 16 residues. Germline CDR1 is LGHNA and CDR2 is YSLEER. V lost 3 bases and J lost 2, with 17 bases in between. CDR3 amino acids: CASSQGFRTDTYEQYF. The CDR3 DNA is TGCGCCAGCAGCCAGGGGTTCCGGACAGATACCTACGAGCAGTACTTC.

The chain combines TRBV7-2 with TRBJ1-6, with a weak D call TRBD1 (6 bases). Trimming stripped 1 base from V and 10 bases from J, with 11 bases between. Looked up from germline, CDR1 is SGHTA and CDR2 is FQGNSA. The length of the CDR3 is 14 residues. The CDR3 loop reads CASSLVGAESPLHF. The CDR3 nucleotides are TGTGCCAGCAGCTTAGTGGGGGCGGAATCACCCCTCCACTTT.